These T cell receptor beta chains were read from a single sample in a study of tumor-infiltrating lymphocytes in primary liver carcinoma. TCRdb called the multiplex PCR reads again in MiXCR, with one record for every CDR3 protein. The sample carries roughly 80,000 distinct CDR3 sequences, around 70% recorded once. The sequencing input was liver tumor tissue from sampling region 1. All receptors come from a man aged 35 to 55 with primary liver carcinoma and hepatitis B virus infection. Each CDR3 is given with its conserved first and last residue. A D gene is named only where the DNA matches it firmly. Size is omitted from some rows. Given values are once, few, many or a class for expanded clones.

>TRBV6-1|TRBJ2-1|many|TRBD2
TGTGCCAGCAGTGAACATGCTAGCGGGGGCAATGAGCAGTTCTTC
CASSEHASGGNEQFF
>TRBV10-3|TRBJ2-3|NA|TRBD2
TGTGCCATCAGTCTGACTAGCACAGTAACAGTTACGCAGTATTTT
CAISLTSTVTVTQYF
>TRBV2|TRBJ2-2|NA|TRBD1
TGTGCCAGCAGTGAGAGGTCAGGGGGCATCGGGGAGCTGTTTTTT
CASSERSGGIGELFF
>TRBV7-8|TRBJ2-2|NA|NA
TGTGCCAGCAGCTTGTCAGGCCAATCCGGGGAGCTGTTTTTT
CASSLSGQSGELFF
>TRBV30|TRBJ2-4|many|NA
TGTGCCTGGAGTTTCGGGGGAGAGTGGAACATTCAGTACTTC
CAWSFGGEWNIQYF
>TRBV12-3/TRBV12-4|TRBJ2-1|NA|NA
TGCGCCAGCAACCCCCATACGGGGAATGAGCAGTTCTTC
CASNPHTGNEQFF
>TRBV29-1|TRBJ2-5|NA|NA
TGCAGCGTTTGGGGGGCCACGGAGACCCACTACTTC
CSVWGATETHYF
>TRBV29-1|TRBJ1-1|NA|TRBD1
TGCATCGTAAGGGGGACAGGGAGCGAAGTTACTGAAGCTTTCTTT
CIVRGTGSEVTEAFF
>TRBV11-1|TRBJ2-5|NA|TRBD2
TGTGCCAGCAGCCTGGGACTAGCGGGAGGATCACAAGAGACCCAGTACTTC
CASSLGLAGGSQETQYF
>TRBV2|TRBJ2-5|few|NA
TGTGCCAGCAGCGGGTCATACGAAGAGACCCAGTACTTC
CASSGSYEETQYF
>TRBV29-1|TRBJ2-1|NA|NA
TGCAGCGTTGGGACAAGGGGCTACAGTGAGCAGTTCTTC
CSVGTRGYSEQFF
>TRBV7-9|TRBJ2-7|NA|NA
TGTGCCAGCAGCTTAACGGCGGGCCAGGCCTTGCGCAAGCAGTACTTC
CASSLTAGQALRKQYF
>TRBV6-1|TRBJ2-3|NA|NA
TGTGCCAGCAATGTTCGACTGGTGGATACGCAGTACTTT
CASNVRLVDTQYF
>TRBV29-1|TRBJ2-5|many|TRBD1
TGCAGCTCCCGCAGGGGGGAGACCCAGTACTTC
CSSRRGETQYF
>TRBV6-5|TRBJ1-1|NA|NA
TGTGCCAGCAGTTACTGGGGAACTAACATTGAAGCTTTCTTT
CASSYWGTNIEAFF
>TRBV20-1|TRBJ2-4|few|NA
TGCAGTGCAACGGACAGAAAAAACATTCAGTACTTC
CSATDRKNIQYF
>TRBV7-9|TRBJ2-3|NA|TRBD2
TGTCCCAGCAGCTTAGGCAGTAGCGGGAGGGCCAGCACAGATACGCAGTATTTT
CPSSLGSSGRASTDTQYF
>TRBV20-1|TRBJ2-7|few|TRBD1
TGCAGTGCTGTGACAGGGGGGTTCTACGAGCAGTACTTC
CSAVTGGFYEQYF
>TRBV6-5|TRBJ2-1|many|NA
TGTGCCAGCAGTTACTCCGGGGCGATGAGGAACGCTGAGCAGTTCTTC
CASSYSGAMRNAEQFF
>TRBV11-2|TRBJ2-3|NA|TRBD2
TGTGCCAGCATCTTGGAGGGACTAGCGTGGACAGATATGCAGTATTTT
CASILEGLAWTDMQYF
>TRBV29-1|TRBJ2-3|NA|NA
TGCAACGTTGAAGAAGGGGCTGGAGATAGGCAGTATTTT
CNVEEGAGDRQYF
>TRBV29-1|TRBJ1-1|NA|TRBD1
TGCAGCGTTGAAGATTTCGCAGGGGGCATTGAAGCTTTCTTT
CSVEDFAGGIEAFF
>TRBV11-2|TRBJ2-1|NA|TRBD2
TGTCCCAGCAGCTACTCTTCGACTAGCGGGGGGGGAGGAGGGTTCTTC
CPSSYSSTSGGGGGFF
>TRBV12-3/TRBV12-4|TRBJ2-2|NA|NA
TGTGCCAGCAGTTTAGTGGTGGGACCTCCGAACACCGTGGAGCTGTTTTTC
CASSLVVGPPNTVELFF
>TRBV11-2|TRBJ2-7|few|TRBD2
TGTGCCAGCAGCCTATCCGTTGAACTAGCGGGAGGAGGGTACGAGCAGTACTTC
CASSLSVELAGGGYEQYF
>TRBV29-1|TRBJ2-5|NA|NA
TGCAGGGCCAGGCCATCCCCCAAAAAGACCCAGTACTTC
CRARPSPKKTQYF
>TRBV12-3/TRBV12-4|TRBJ1-6|once|NA
TGTACCAGCACTTCCACGACAGTGCGTAATTCACCCCTCCACTTT
CTSTSTTVRNSPLHF
>TRBV11-2|TRBJ2-7|NA|NA
TGTGTCAGCAGCTCAGGGATTAGCGAGCAATGCTTC
CVSSSGISEQCF
>TRBV20-1|TRBJ2-7|few|TRBD1
TGCAGTGCGGGACAGGGAGGCACCTACGAGCAGTACTTC
CSAGQGGTYEQYF
>TRBV28|TRBJ2-5|NA|TRBD1
TGTGCCAGCCGAATTGGACAGGGCGGGACCCAGAAGTTC
CASRIGQGGTQKF
>TRBV11-2|TRBJ2-5|NA|NA
TGTGCCAGCAGCCACATCAATCTGGGCGAGACCCAGTACTTC
CASSHINLGETQYF
>TRBV9|TRBJ2-6|NA|TRBD2
TGTGCCAGCACCGAGGCGGCTAGCGGGAGTCCTGGGGCCAACGTCCTGACTTTC
CASTEAASGSPGANVLTF
>TRBV10-3|TRBJ2-2|NA|NA
TGCCCCATCAGGGCGGATGACACCGGGGAGCTGTTTTTT
CPIRADDTGELFF
>TRBV6-1|TRBJ2-3|NA|TRBD1
TGTGCCAGCAGAGCCGGACAGGGAATAGCATGTACAGATACGCAGTATTTT
CASRAGQGIACTDTQYF
>TRBV28|TRBJ1-2|NA|TRBD1
TGTGCCAGCACCCGACCCGGGACAGGGGTCTATGGCTACACCTTC
CASTRPGTGVYGYTF
>TRBV11-1|TRBJ2-4|many|TRBD2
TGTGCCAGCAGCTTTCCCGGGACTAGGGGGACCAAAAACATTCAGTACTTC
CASSFPGTRGTKNIQYF
>TRBV4-1|TRBJ2-5|NA|TRBD2
TGCGCCAGCATCCAAGATATGCTAGCGGAGACCCAATACTTC
CASIQDMLAETQYF
>TRBV12-5|TRBJ1-2|many|NA
TGTGCTAGGGATGGCTACACCTTC
CARDGYTF
>TRBV2|TRBJ2-5|NA|NA
TGTGCCAGCACCACTATTCCGGGACAACTCCAAGAGACCCAGTACTTC
CASTTIPGQLQETQYF
>TRBV29-1|TRBJ2-7|NA|NA
TGCAGCGTTCCCGGGGCAGGCGGCTACGAGCAGTACTTC
CSVPGAGGYEQYF
>TRBV7-9|TRBJ1-6|NA|NA
TGTGCCAGCAGCTTAGAGGGGGGCGCAAACTTACCCCTCCACTTT
CASSLEGGANLPLHF
>TRBV2|TRBJ2-5|NA|NA
TGTGACAGCAGTGAAGGGTGGGGCGAGACCCAATACTTC
CDSSEGWGETQYF
>TRBV5-4|TRBJ1-2|NA|TRBD1
TGTGCCAGCAGCATGGCCGGACAGGGGAGAACTAACCATGGCTACACCTTC
CASSMAGQGRTNHGYTF
>TRBV14|TRBJ2-7|NA|NA
TGTGTCAGCGGCCAAGATACGGACAGATACTACGAGCAGTACTTC
CVSGQDTDRYYEQYF
>TRBV4-1|TRBJ1-2|many|TRBD1
TGCGCCAGCAGCTTCGAGAGGACAGGGACTAACTATGGCTACACCTTC
CASSFERTGTNYGYTF
>TRBV12-3/TRBV12-4|TRBJ2-6|many|NA
TGTGCCAGCAGTCCCCTCTCTGGGGCCAACGTCCTGACTTTC
CASSPLSGANVLTF
>TRBV28|TRBJ2-7|NA|NA
TGTGCCAGCAGCAATTCCAAGGAGCAGTACTTC
CASSNSKEQYF
>TRBV28|TRBJ2-7|NA|TRBD1
TGTGCCAGCAGTGTCGGGACAGGAGCCTACGAGCAGTACTTC
CASSVGTGAYEQYF
>TRBV11-1|TRBJ2-1|NA|NA
TGTGCCAGCAGCCGCCTACCGGGAATTGGATACAATGAGCAGTTCTTC
CASSRLPGIGYNEQFF
>TRBV11-2|TRBJ2-7|NA|TRBD2
TGTACCAGCAGCTGGACTAGCGGCACAGGAAGTTCATACGAGCAGTACTTC
CTSSWTSGTGSSYEQYF
>TRBV5-5|TRBJ2-1|NA|TRBD2
TGTGCCAGCAGCTTGACTAGCGGGGACAATAGGCGGTTCTTC
CASSLTSGDNRRFF
>TRBV4-1|TRBJ2-1|many|NA
TGCGCCAGCAGCCAAGCAGGAACCGAGCAGTTCTTC
CASSQAGTEQFF
>TRBV28|TRBJ2-5|NA|TRBD2
TGTGCCAGCAGGGACGATAGCGGGAGGGCCAGGGAGACCCAGTACTTC
CASRDDSGRARETQYF